Sequencing of this TCR beta chain was carried out in a study of human T cells and chemical hapten exposure. The wider study: Chiefly female patients presented with alopecia areata, totalis or universalis. TCR yield per sample varied, mainly due to pooled library volumes.

Time point in this sample: pre-sensitization, week 0. Specified treatment: therapeutic diphenylcyclopropenone sensitization with weekly scalp DPC. TCRdb analysed the RACE reads with MiXCR anew, one entry per CDR3 protein. The data hold around 380,000 distinct CDR3 sequences, with approximately 5% observed a single time. Worth noting for this clonotype: What it recognizes is unknown.

General study results and limits: No shift was seen in TCRs above 1 in 1000 frequency with DPC sensitization.

CDR1 and CDR2 from the germline V gene are MDHEN and SYDVKM. The CDR3 length is 17 residues. J was trimmed by 0 bases and V by 2 bases; bases with no gene match: 8. Source: whole blood, taken in connection with sensitization to the hapten diphenylcyclopropenone (DPC). This clonotype was obtained from a woman aged 18-29 years with alopecia areata. Some clones in this sample may be carry-over from other donors' samples. The chain employs TRBV28 and TRBJ1-1, with 8 bases lining up with TRBD1. CDR3 coding DNA: TGTGCCAGCAGTTTAGAGGCAGGGGGCGAGATGAACACTGAAGCTTTCTTT. This sequence encodes CASSLEAGGEMNTEAFF. Combining the CDR3 with reference TRBV28 and TRBJ1-1 gives the whole variable domain DVKVTQSSRYLVKRTGEKVFLECVQDMDHENMFWYRQDPGLGLRLIYFSYDVKMKEKGDIPEGYSVSREKKERFSLILESASTNQTSMYLCASSLEAGGEMNTEAFFGQGTRLTVV.